This T cell receptor beta chain appears in the sequencing data of a study of T cell repertoires in cytomegalovirus infection. Overall study results and limits: In two of eight donors, the top clonotype was HLA-C-restricted CMV-specific.

As for this clonotype: Its antigen is undetermined.

Germline V gene data show CDR1 as SGHVS and CDR2 as FNYEAQ. The CDR3 is made up of 16 amino acids. The V and J ends lost 0 bases and 8 bases, in that order; junction bases with no gene match: 12. TCRdb re-called the reads with MiXCR, one entry per CDR3 protein. The repertoire includes approximately 990,000 distinct CDR3 sequences, around 32% of them detected once, and more than 12% sits in the top ten. The sequenced sample was cultured CD8+ T cells from PBMCs, obtained from culture after CMV antigen stimulation. This TCR was recovered from a human donor in good health (CMV status not recorded). Some clones in this sample may be carry-over from other donors' samples. The V and J genes are TRBV7-6 and TRBJ1-2; 7 nucleotides align to TRBD1. The CDR3 loop reads CASSLAEGRGEKGYTF. CDR3 in DNA: TGTGCCAGCAGCTTAGCTGAGGGCAGGGGGGAAAAGGGCTACACCTTC.